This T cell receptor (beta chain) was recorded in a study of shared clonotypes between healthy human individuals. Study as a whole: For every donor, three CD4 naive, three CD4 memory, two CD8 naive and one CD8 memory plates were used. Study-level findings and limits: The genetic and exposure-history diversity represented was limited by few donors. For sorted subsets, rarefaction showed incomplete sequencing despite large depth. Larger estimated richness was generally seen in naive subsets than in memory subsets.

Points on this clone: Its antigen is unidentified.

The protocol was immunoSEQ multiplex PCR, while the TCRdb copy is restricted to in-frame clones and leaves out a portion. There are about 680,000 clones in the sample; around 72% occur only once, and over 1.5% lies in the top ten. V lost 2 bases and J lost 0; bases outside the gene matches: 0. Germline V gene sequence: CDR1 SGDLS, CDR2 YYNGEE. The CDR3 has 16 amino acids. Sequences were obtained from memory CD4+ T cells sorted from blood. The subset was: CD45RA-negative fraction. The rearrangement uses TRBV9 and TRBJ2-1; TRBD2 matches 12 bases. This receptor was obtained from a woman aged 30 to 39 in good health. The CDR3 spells CASSVTSGSSYNEQFF. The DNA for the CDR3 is TGTGCCAGCAGCGTGACTAGCGGGAGCTCCTACAATGAGCAGTTCTTC. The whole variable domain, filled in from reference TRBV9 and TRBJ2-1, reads DSGVTQTPKHLITATGQRVTLRCSPRSGDLSVYWYQQSLDQGLQFLIQYYNGEERAKGNILERFSAQQFPDLHSELNLSSLELGDSALYFCASSVTSGSSYNEQFFGPGTRLTVL.